The 12 T cell receptor beta chains listed next were all sequenced from one sample in a study of blood T cells in healthy people across ages. Primed by a sample-barcoded 5' primer and a J-beta primer mix, a second PCR proceeded for 7 to 11 cycles. TCRdb passed the 5' RACE reads through MiXCR, listing each CDR3 protein once. The sample carries approximately 900,000 distinct CDR3 sequences, around 49% recorded once. Material: blood. The receptors come from a man aged 30 to 45 in good health.

This chain uses TRBV27 with TRBJ2-5; D not resolved. Germline values: CDR1 MNHEY, CDR2 SMNVEV (reference sequence). With 6 bases removed from V and 2 bases from J, the gap between germline ends came to 19 bases. The CDR3 runs 16 residues. This chain's CDR3 is CASRPGAAGKQETQYF. CDR3 DNA sequence: TGTGCCAGCAGACCCGGCGCCGCCGGCAAACAAGAGACCCAGTACTTC.

The CDR3 region is CATGTGSNQPQHF. CDR3 DNA sequence: TGTGCCACCGGGACAGGGAGCAATCAGCCCCAGCATTTT. The chain recombines TRBV10-3 with TRBJ1-5, with 9 positions matching TRBD1. Germline V lookup: CDR1 ENHRY, CDR2 SYGVKD. This CDR3 spans 13 amino acids. Trimming at V came to 10 bases and at J to 1 base, leaving 2 bases not matched to a gene.

The rearrangement uses TRBV27 and TRBJ2-5; D call uncertain. There are 15 residues in the CDR3. Germline lookup yields CDR1 MNHEY and CDR2 SMNVEV (reference sequence). V was cut by 3 bases and J by 10 bases, with 21 bases left in between. CDR3 sequence reads: CASSLHFLAAGGQYF. CDR3 sequence (DNA): TGTGCCAGCAGTTTGCATTTTCTTGCGGCAGGCGGCCAGTACTTC.

The chain has TRBV7-2 and TRBJ1-2; possible D gene TRBD1, 5 bases. This CDR3 is 15 amino acids long. With 6 bases removed from V and 4 bases from J, the gap between germline ends came to 18 bases. Per germline, CDR1 SGHTA and CDR2 FQGNSA. CDR3 sequence reads: CASRPDRLQPYGYTF. CDR3 DNA: TGTGCCAGCAGGCCTGACAGACTCCAACCCTATGGCTACACCTTC.

In regard to this clonotype: The junction differs from germline at one of its ends, possibly a read error. The V call is TRBV9, the J call TRBJ2-3, with 8 bases identical to TRBD2. The CDR3 runs 17 residues. Germline CDR1 is SGDLS and CDR2 is YYNGEE. CDR3 nucleotide sequence: TGTGCCAGCAGCCCCCGGACTAGCCGAGCTAGCACGGATACGCAGTATTTT. It encodes CASSPRTSRASTDTQYF.

This clonotype was counted a single time. CDR3 protein: CASSLGVASYEQYF. DNA of the CDR3: TGTGCCAGCAGTTTAGGGGTAGCGTCCTACGAGCAGTACTTC. The chain joins TRBV27 to TRBJ2-7; TRBD2 might be the D (5 bases). Germline V lookup: CDR1 MNHEY, CDR2 SMNVEV (reference sequence). The germline V and J ends were trimmed by 2 bases and 1 base, with 9 bases remaining between them. This CDR3 has 14 amino acids.

This rearrangement joins TRBV20-1 to TRBJ2-1; TRBD2 matches at 9 bases. The J segment lost 6 bases and the V segment lost 3 bases, leaving 21 bases of the junction unmatched. The CDR3 sequence is 19 residues long. The germline V gene has CDR1 DFQATT and CDR2 SNEGSKA (reference sequence). DNA for the CDR3: TGCAGTGCTAGGTGGGATAGCGGGGGACTATCCTCCACAGGCAATGAGCAGTTCTTC. Translation: CSARWDSGGLSSTGNEQFF.

This clonotype has a handful of counts. V and J are TRBV7-3 and TRBJ1-6; 8 bases are shared with TRBD1. Germline lookup yields CDR1 SGHTA and CDR2 FQGTGA. V was clipped by 5 bases and J by 7 bases; unmatched bases: 7. This CDR3 has 15 amino acids. The CDR3 protein is CASSLGTGLNSPLHF. In nucleotides, the CDR3 is TGTGCCAGCAGCCTAGGGACAGGCCTAAATTCACCCCTCCACTTT.

The chain is built from TRBV5-1 and TRBJ1-3; TRBD1 might be the D (6 bases). Looked up from germline, CDR1 is SGHRS and CDR2 is YFSETQ. V was pared by 4 bases and J by 1 base, with 15 bases between. This CDR3 spans 16 amino acids. CDR3 coding DNA: TGCGCCAGCAGCGTTACGGGACAAACTTCTGGAAACACCATATATTTT. Translation: CASSVTGQTSGNTIYF.

The table lists this clonotype with a few counts. This chain uses TRBV7-6 with TRBJ1-2; 9 bases map to TRBD1. CDR1 and CDR2 (germline): SGHVS, FNYEAQ. The V segment lost 5 bases and the J segment 6 bases; nucleotides outside the gene matches: 4. This CDR3 contains 13 residues. CDR3 sequence: CASSQGTGNGYTF. As DNA, the CDR3 is TGTGCCAGCAGCCAGGGGACAGGGAATGGCTACACCTTC.

This clonotype was counted a few times. The rearrangement uses TRBV7-9 and TRBJ2-3, with TRBD2 identical over 12 bases. The CDR3 totals 19 residues. The germline V gene encodes CDR1 SEHNR and CDR2 FQNEAQ (reference sequence). V lost 3 bases and J lost 4; bases outside the gene matches: 14. CDR3 amino acids: CASSLGLAGTLRGADTQYF. In nucleotides, the CDR3 is TGTGCCAGCAGCTTGGGACTAGCGGGCACCCTTAGAGGTGCAGATACGCAGTATTTT.

This chain joins TRBV7-9 and TRBJ2-6, with TRBD1 matching over 9 bases. V shed 10 bases, J shed 0 bases, and the junction held 10 bases outside the gene matches. Germline V gene data show CDR1 as SEHNR and CDR2 as FQNEAQ (reference sequence). This CDR3 spans 17 amino acids. The chain's CDR3 is CATYRQGGASGANVLTF. CDR3 nucleotide sequence: TGTGCCACCTACCGACAGGGGGGGGCCTCTGGGGCCAACGTCCTGACTTTC.